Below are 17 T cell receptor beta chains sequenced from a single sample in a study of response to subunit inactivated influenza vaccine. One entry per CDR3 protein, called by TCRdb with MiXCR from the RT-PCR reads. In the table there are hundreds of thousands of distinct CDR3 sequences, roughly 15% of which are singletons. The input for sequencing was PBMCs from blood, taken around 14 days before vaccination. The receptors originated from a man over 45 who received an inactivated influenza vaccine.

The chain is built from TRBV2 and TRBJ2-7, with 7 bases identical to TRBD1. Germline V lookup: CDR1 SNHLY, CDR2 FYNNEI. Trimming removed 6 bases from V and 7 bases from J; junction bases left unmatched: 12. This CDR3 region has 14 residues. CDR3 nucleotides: TGTGCCAGCAGCCCCACCACAGGGGTAGGGGAGCAGTACTTC. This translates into CASSPTTGVGEQYF.

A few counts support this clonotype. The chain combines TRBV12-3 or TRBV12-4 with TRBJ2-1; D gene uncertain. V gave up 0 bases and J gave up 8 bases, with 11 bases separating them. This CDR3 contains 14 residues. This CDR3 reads CASSLAVGSYEQFF. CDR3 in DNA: TGTGCCAGCAGTTTAGCGGTCGGATCCTATGAGCAGTTCTTC.

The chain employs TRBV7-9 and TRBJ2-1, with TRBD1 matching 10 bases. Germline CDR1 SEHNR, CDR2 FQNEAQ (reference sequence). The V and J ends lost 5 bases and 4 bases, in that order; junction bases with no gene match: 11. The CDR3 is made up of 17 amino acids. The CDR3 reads CASSIYGTGDPYNEQFF. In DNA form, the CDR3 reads TGTGCCAGCAGCATTTACGGGACAGGGGACCCTTACAATGAGCAGTTCTTC.

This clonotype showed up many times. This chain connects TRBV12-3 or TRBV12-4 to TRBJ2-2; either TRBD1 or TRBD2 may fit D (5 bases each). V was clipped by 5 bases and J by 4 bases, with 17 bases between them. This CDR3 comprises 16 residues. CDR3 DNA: TGTGCCAGCAGTCGCCGGCTGGGGACGCGCACCGGGGAGCTGTTTTTT. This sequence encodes CASSRRLGTRTGELFF.

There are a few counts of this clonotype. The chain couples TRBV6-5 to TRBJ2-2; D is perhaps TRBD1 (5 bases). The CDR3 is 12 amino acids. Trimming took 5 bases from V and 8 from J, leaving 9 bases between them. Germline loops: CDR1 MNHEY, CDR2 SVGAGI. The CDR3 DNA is TGTGCCAGCAGTCCCCAGGGAGGGGAGCTGTTTTTT. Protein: CASSPQGGELFF.

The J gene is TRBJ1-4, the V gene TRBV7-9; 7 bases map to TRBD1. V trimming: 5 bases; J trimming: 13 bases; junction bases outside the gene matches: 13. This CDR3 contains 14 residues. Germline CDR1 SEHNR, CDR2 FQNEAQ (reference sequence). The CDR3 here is CASSQGTAGKGLFF. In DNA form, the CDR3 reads TGTGCCAGCAGCCAGGGGACAGCCGGGAAGGGACTGTTTTTT. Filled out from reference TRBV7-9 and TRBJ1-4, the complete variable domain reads DTGVSQNPRHKITKRGQNVTFRCDPISEHNRLYWYRQTLGQGPEFLTYFQNEAQLEKSRLLSDRFSAERPKGSFSTLEIQRTEQGDSAMYLCASSQGTAGKGLFFGSGTQLSVL.

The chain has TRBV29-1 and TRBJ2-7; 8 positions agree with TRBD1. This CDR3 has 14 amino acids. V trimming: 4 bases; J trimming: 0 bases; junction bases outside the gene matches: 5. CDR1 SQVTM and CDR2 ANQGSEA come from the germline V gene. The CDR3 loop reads CSVGHGQGSYEQYF. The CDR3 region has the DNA TGCAGCGTTGGCCATGGACAGGGCTCCTACGAGCAGTACTTC.

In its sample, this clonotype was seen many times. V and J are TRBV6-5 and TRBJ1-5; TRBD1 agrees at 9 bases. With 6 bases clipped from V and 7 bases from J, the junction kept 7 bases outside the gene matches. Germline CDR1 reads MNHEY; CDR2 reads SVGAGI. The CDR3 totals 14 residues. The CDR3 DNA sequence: TGTGCCAGCAGCCGACAGGGGGGAGCCCAGCCCCAGCATTTT. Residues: CASSRQGGAQPQHF.

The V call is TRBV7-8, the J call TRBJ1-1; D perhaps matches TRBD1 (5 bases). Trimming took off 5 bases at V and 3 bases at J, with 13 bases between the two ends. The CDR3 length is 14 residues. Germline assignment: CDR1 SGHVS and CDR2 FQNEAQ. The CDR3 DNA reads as TGTGCCAGCAGCCCACCTATCAGGGACACTGAAGCTTTCTTT. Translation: CASSPPIRDTEAFF.

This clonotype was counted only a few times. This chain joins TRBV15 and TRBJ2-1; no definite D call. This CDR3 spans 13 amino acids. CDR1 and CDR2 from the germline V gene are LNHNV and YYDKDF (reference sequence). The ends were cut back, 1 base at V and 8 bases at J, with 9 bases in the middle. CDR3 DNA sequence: TGTGCCACCAGCAGAGTTAGAATACATGAGCAGTTCTTC. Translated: CATSRVRIHEQFF.

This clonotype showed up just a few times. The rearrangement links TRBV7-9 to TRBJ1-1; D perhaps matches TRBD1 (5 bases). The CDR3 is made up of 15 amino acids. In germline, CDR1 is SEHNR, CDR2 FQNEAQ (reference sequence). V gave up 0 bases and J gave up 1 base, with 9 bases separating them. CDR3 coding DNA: TGTGCCAGCAGCTTAGCGGGGGTGGCGAACACTGAAGCTTTCTTT. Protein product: CASSLAGVANTEAFF.

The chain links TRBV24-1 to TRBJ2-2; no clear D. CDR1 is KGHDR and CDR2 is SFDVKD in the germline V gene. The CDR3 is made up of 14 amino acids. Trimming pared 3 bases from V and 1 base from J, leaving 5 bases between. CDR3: CATSDLGNTGELFF. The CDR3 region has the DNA TGTGCCACCAGTGATCTAGGGAACACCGGGGAGCTGTTTTTT.

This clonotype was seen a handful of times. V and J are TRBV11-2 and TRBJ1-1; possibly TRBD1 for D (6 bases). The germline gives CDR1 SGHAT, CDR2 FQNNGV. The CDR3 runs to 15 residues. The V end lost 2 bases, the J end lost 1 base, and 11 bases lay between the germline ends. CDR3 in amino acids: CASSLREGGNTEAFF. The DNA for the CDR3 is TGTGCCAGCAGCTTAAGGGAAGGGGGGAACACTGAAGCTTTCTTT.

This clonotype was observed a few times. CDR3 in amino acids: CASAIDVRTSSPLHF. The DNA for the CDR3 is TGTGCCAGCGCAATAGACGTCCGGACCTCCTCACCCCTCCACTTT. The chain uses TRBV12-3 or TRBV12-4 and TRBJ1-6; no reliable D call. There are 15 residues in the CDR3. V was pared by 8 bases and J by 10 bases, with 21 bases between.

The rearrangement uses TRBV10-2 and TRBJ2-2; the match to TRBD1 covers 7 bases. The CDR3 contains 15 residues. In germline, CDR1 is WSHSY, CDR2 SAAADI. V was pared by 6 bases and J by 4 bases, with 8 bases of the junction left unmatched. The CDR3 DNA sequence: TGCGCCAGCAGGAAAGGGGGCCCGGGCACCGGGGAGCTGTTTTTT. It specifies CASRKGGPGTGELFF.

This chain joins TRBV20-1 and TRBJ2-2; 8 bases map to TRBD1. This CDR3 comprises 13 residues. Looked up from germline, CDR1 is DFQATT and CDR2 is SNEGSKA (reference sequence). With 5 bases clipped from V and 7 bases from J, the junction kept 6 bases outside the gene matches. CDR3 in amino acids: CSAGQGANGELFF. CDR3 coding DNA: TGCAGTGCTGGTCAGGGGGCGAACGGGGAGCTGTTTTTT.

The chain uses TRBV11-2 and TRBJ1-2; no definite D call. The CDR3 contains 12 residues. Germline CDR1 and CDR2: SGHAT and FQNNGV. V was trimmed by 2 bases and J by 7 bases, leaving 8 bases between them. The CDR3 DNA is TGTGCCAGCAGCTTAACCGCAGTTGGCTACACCTTC. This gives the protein CASSLTAVGYTF.